This passage covers 13 T cell receptor beta chains from one sample sequenced in a study of shared clonotypes between healthy human individuals (dated by TCRdb to the early 2020s). Library preparation used the immunoSEQ multiplex PCR assay. As stored in TCRdb, this immuneACCESS dataset retains in-frame rearrangements with V and J assigned. A fraction of the clones does not appear; measured against another copy, unresolved V genes explain less than half of the discrepancy, and the remainder lacks a known reason. The sample data list around 2.5 million clones, and approximately 93% of these were observed just once. Together, the top ten hold about 0.39% of the sample. Specimen: naive CD4+ T cells from PBMCs. The sample's cell subset or site label, decoded: CD45RA+ positively selected. The receptors originated from a man aged 18 to 30 in good health. Some clones in this sample may be carry-over from other donors' samples.

The chain carries TRBV7-9 and TRBJ2-7; D is perhaps TRBD2 (6 bases). There are 18 residues in the CDR3. Germline CDR1 is SEHNR and CDR2 is FQNEAQ (reference sequence). V lost 7 bases and J lost 6, with 31 bases in between. The CDR3 region is CASKGAGTFLKGYCEQYF. CDR3 coding DNA: TGTGCCAGCAAGGGAGCCGGGACTTTCCTGAAAGGGTACTGCGAGCAGTACTTC.

This clone showed up just once. This chain joins TRBV21-1 and TRBJ2-1. TRBV21-1 is marked as a pseudogene. The CDR3 is 18 residues long. The CDR3 DNA is TGTGCCAGCAGCAAAGATGGCTCCTCGCGAATAACCTACAATGAGCAGTTCTTC. Its protein product is CASSKDGSSRITYNEQFF.

This clone was recorded only once. The chain joins TRBV5-6 to TRBJ2-7; D is perhaps TRBD1 (6 bases). Germline-derived CDR1 and CDR2 are SGHDT and YYEEEE. This CDR3 is 15 amino acids long. V shed 1 base and J shed 0 bases, with 11 bases lying between them. The CDR3 reads CASSLITGSSYEQYF. DNA of the CDR3: TGTGCCAGCAGCTTGATTACAGGGAGCTCCTACGAGCAGTACTTC.

The CDR3 is CASSLRKNRVGEKLFF. The CDR3 DNA reads TGTGCCAGCAGTTTACGGAAGAACAGGGTCGGTGAAAAACTGTTTTTT. The J gene is TRBJ1-4, the V gene TRBV28, with D possibly TRBD1 on 6 matching bases. The CDR3 runs to 16 residues. The V and J ends lost 2 bases and 7 bases respectively, with 17 bases between them. Looked up from germline, CDR1 is MDHEN and CDR2 is SYDVKM. Full variable domain (remainder filled in from reference TRBV28 and TRBJ1-4): DVKVTQSSRYLVKRTGEKVFLECVQDMDHENMFWYRQDPGLGLRLIYFSYDVKMKEKGDIPEGYSVSREKKERFSLILESASTNQTSMYLCASSLRKNRVGEKLFFGSGTQLSVL.

Concerning this clone: This specimen includes other DNA sequences encoding the same CDR3. The rearrangement uses TRBV7-2 and TRBJ2-3, with D tentatively TRBD2 (5 bases). With 3 bases removed from V and 1 base from J, the gap between germline ends came to 8 bases. The CDR3 totals 14 residues. In germline, CDR1 is SGHTA, CDR2 FQGNSA. In DNA, the CDR3 is TGTGCCAGCAGCTTGAGCGGACGCACAGATACGCAGTATTTT. This translates into CASSLSGRTDTQYF. Full variable domain (remainder filled in from reference TRBV7-2 and TRBJ2-3): GAGVSQSPSNKVTEKGKDVELRCDPISGHTALYWYRQSLGQGLEFLIYFQGNSAPDKSGLPSDRFSAERTGGSVSTLTIQRTQQEDSAVYLCASSLSGRTDTQYFGPGTRLTVL.

In nucleotides, the CDR3 is TGTGCCAGCAGCGCGGGACAGGGAACTGGGAATGAGCAGTTCTTC. Residues: CASSAGQGTGNEQFF. The V gene is TRBV5-4, the J gene TRBJ2-1; 9 bases agree with TRBD1. The V and J ends lost 4 bases and 7 bases, in that order; junction bases with no gene match: 9. CDR1 and CDR2 (germline): SGHNT, YYREEE (reference sequence). The CDR3 sequence is 15 residues long.

The CDR3 nucleotides are TGTGCCAGCAGCTTAGTAACAGCGGGAGGGTGGAATGAGCAGTTCTTC. This translates into CASSLVTAGGWNEQFF. The chain employs TRBV11-2 and TRBJ2-1; the match to TRBD2 covers 10 bases. Germline V gene lookup returns CDR1 SGHAT and CDR2 FQNNGV. The trim removed 1 base at V and 7 bases at J, leaving 7 bases unmatched. The CDR3 totals 16 residues.

The chain carries TRBV2 and TRBJ2-3; the D gene is possibly TRBD2 (6 bases). This CDR3 is built from 12 residues. Trimming stripped 6 bases from V and 9 bases from J, with 13 bases between. Germline assignment: CDR1 SNHLY and CDR2 FYNNEI. The CDR3 loop reads CASSRLASTQYF. For the CDR3, the DNA is TGTGCCAGCAGCCGCCTAGCGTCGACGCAGTATTTT.

This clone was picked up a small number of times. This chain links TRBV4-2 with TRBJ1-1; D perhaps matches TRBD1 (5 bases). V was pared by 1 base and J by 5 bases, with 11 bases between. CDR1 is LGHNA, CDR2 YNFKEQ, per germline. The CDR3 has 14 amino acids. DNA for the CDR3: TGTGCCAGCAGCCAAGTGTGGGGGGATACTGAAGCTTTCTTT. Translation gives CASSQVWGDTEAFF.

The rearrangement links TRBV5-1 to TRBJ1-1; perhaps TRBD1 as D (5 bases). The CDR3 has 19 residues. Trimming took off 1 base at V and 3 bases at J, with 25 bases between the two ends. In germline, CDR1 is SGHRS, CDR2 YFSETQ. The CDR3 bases are TGCGCCAGCAGCTTGTCTCGTGGAAGTGGGGCAGGGCTTCACACTGAAGCTTTCTTT. Translating it yields CASSLSRGSGAGLHTEAFF.

This sequence joins TRBV28 and TRBJ2-1, with 7 bases matching TRBD2. V was pared by 6 bases and J by 5 bases, with 19 bases of the junction left unmatched. This CDR3 is built from 18 residues. Germline assignment: CDR1 MDHEN and CDR2 SYDVKM. The CDR3 sequence is CASSLNPPGRAFHNEQFF. The CDR3 nucleotides are TGTGCCAGCAGCCTTAATCCCCCGGGGAGGGCCTTTCACAATGAGCAGTTCTTC.

The V and J genes are TRBV6-6 and TRBJ1-2; D gene uncertain. V lost 5 bases and J lost 0, with 4 bases in between. Germline-derived CDR1 and CDR2 are MNHNY and SVGAGI (reference sequence). This CDR3 spans 12 amino acids. In DNA form, the CDR3 reads TGTGCCAGCAGTGCAGCTAACTATGGCTACACCTTC. It encodes CASSAANYGYTF.

The rearrangement uses TRBV25-1 and TRBJ1-2, with TRBD1 as a possible D gene (5 bases). There are 15 residues in the CDR3. Per germline, CDR1 MGHDK and CDR2 SYGVNS. Trimming left V 3 bases short and J 4 bases short, with 15 bases between. The CDR3 nucleotides are TGTGCCAGCAGTGACGGGACCCGCCTCCGCTATGGCTACACCTTC. Encoded protein: CASSDGTRLRYGYTF.